The clone carrying this T cell receptor beta chain showed up just once. This specimen comes from a study of T cell changes during pregnancy in multiple sclerosis. The V end was cut by 0 bases, the J end by 0 bases, with 12 bases between. The germline V gene encodes CDR1 LNHDA and CDR2 SQIVND (reference sequence). CDR3 length: 18 amino acids. Using immunoSEQ multiplex PCR, the repertoire was profiled, and TCRdb retains in-frame clones only, with some absent. The sample holds 40,000 to 60,000 clones, roughly 88% seen once. This sequence was found in a female donor in good health, enrolled as a control in a pregnancy study. The starting material was peripheral blood, obtained in the first trimester of pregnancy. The V and J genes are TRBV19 and TRBJ2-6; perhaps TRBD1 as D (5 bases). CDR3 nucleotides: TGTGCCAGTAGTATAGATGGTGTCAGGGTCTCTGGGGCCAACGTCCTGACTTTC. Protein: CASSIDGVRVSGANVLTF.